This T cell receptor beta chain comes out of a study of technical replicates of blood from a few donors. Here immunoSEQ multiplex PCR was the method, and the copy in TCRdb shows in-frame clones only, minus some. Among around 86,000 clones, 96% were seen once, and the ten largest hold around 0.18%. Germline CDR1 and CDR2: MDHEN and SYDVKM. The CDR3 sequence is 14 residues long. Trimming shortened V by 1 base and J by 8 bases, and 14 bases separated the two germline ends. The sequence was obtained from a human donor in good health. The J gene is TRBJ1-1, the V gene TRBV28, with D unclear. The sequencing input was T cells isolated from PBMCs. The CDR3 nucleotides read TGTGCCAGCAGTTTATTAATCGACAAGTGGGAAGCTTTCTTT. Residues: CASSLLIDKWEAFF.